The rows below give T cell receptor beta chains drawn from one sample of a study of T cell responses to AZD1222 COVID-19 vaccine. Clones were sequenced by immunoSEQ multiplex PCR, and TCRdb holds only the in-frame ones, with some missing. The table includes 130,000 or so clones, about nine tenths detected once. The specimen was peripheral blood, collected on day 0 of AZD1222 vaccination. These receptor sequences come from an adult in good health. Each CDR3 is given with its conserved first and last residue. Fields, in order: V gene, D gene, clone size, J gene, CDR3 DNA, CDR3 protein. D genes are given only for firm matches. Not all rows give a size; the values are once, few, many and, for expanded clones, a class.

v_call: TRBV5-8
d_call: -
clone_size: -
j_call: TRBJ1-3
cdr3_nt: TGTGCCAGCAGCTATTGGAGGGGGAGCTCTGGAAACACCATATATTTT
cdr3_aa: CASSYWRGSSGNTIYF

v_call: TRBV5-6
d_call: TRBD1
clone_size: once
j_call: TRBJ1-1
cdr3_nt: TGTGCCAGCAGCTTGGCCGACAGGGGCGCTGAAGCTTTCTTT
cdr3_aa: CASSLADRGAEAFF

v_call: TRBV2
d_call: TRBD1
clone_size: -
j_call: TRBJ1-6
cdr3_nt: TGTGCCAGCAGTTCCCCCGGGACAGGGGCTTCTAATTCACCCCTCCACTTT
cdr3_aa: CASSSPGTGASNSPLHF

v_call: TRBV7-9
d_call: -
clone_size: once
j_call: TRBJ1-6
cdr3_nt: TGTGCCAGCAGCATCCCTGGGGGCGGAGACAAAGCCTATAATTCACCCCTCCACTTT
cdr3_aa: CASSIPGGGDKAYNSPLHF

v_call: TRBV5-1
d_call: -
clone_size: -
j_call: TRBJ2-2
cdr3_nt: TGCGCCAGCGCAACCCAACCGAACACCGGGGAGCTGTTTTTT
cdr3_aa: CASATQPNTGELFF

v_call: TRBV27
d_call: -
clone_size: -
j_call: TRBJ1-6
cdr3_nt: TGTGCCAGCAGCTCCTACGGTCGGGGTTCACCCCTCCACTTT
cdr3_aa: CASSSYGRGSPLHF

v_call: TRBV5-6
d_call: -
clone_size: -
j_call: TRBJ2-2
cdr3_nt: TGTGCCAGCAGCGCCAGGCCGAACACCGGGGAGCTGTTTTTT
cdr3_aa: CASSARPNTGELFF

v_call: TRBV6-1
d_call: TRBD1
clone_size: -
j_call: TRBJ2-1
cdr3_nt: TGTGCCAGCAGTGAAGGGACAGGGTTGTTATTTGAGCAGTTCTTC
cdr3_aa: CASSEGTGLLFEQFF

v_call: TRBV20-1
d_call: -
clone_size: -
j_call: TRBJ1-3
cdr3_nt: TGCAGTGTTGTTGGAAACACCATATATTTT
cdr3_aa: CSVVGNTIYF

v_call: TRBV9
d_call: -
clone_size: -
j_call: TRBJ1-3
cdr3_nt: TGTGCCAGCAGCGTAGAGGGGACTGGAAACACCATATATTTT
cdr3_aa: CASSVEGTGNTIYF